The T cell receptor beta chain described here comes from a study of CD8+ T cells in alopecia areata. Across the study: Treatment comprised oral tofacitinib, 5 to 10 mg twice daily, in treated patients. Severity in treated patients was scored by percentage of scalp area affected.

Described treatment: oral pan-JAK inhibitor, 5-10 mg twice daily. cDNA reverse transcribed from extracted RNA served as the sequencing template. Clones were sequenced by immunoSEQ multiplex PCR, and TCRdb holds only the in-frame ones, with some missing. The sample lists 110,000 to 150,000 clones, about 56% occurring once. The CDR3 sequence is 11 residues long. CDR1 is MGHDK and CDR2 is SYGVNS in the germline V gene. V was cut by 5 bases and J by 4 bases, with 6 bases left in between. This TCR came from a human donor with alopecia areata. The rearrangement uses TRBV25-1 and TRBJ2-7; D ambiguous. The sample in question was CD8+ T cells sorted from blood, obtained at week 4, from a patient treated with tofacitinib. For the CDR3, the DNA is TGTGCCAGCAGTACTGGGTACGAGCAGTACTTC. This translates into CASSTGYEQYF.